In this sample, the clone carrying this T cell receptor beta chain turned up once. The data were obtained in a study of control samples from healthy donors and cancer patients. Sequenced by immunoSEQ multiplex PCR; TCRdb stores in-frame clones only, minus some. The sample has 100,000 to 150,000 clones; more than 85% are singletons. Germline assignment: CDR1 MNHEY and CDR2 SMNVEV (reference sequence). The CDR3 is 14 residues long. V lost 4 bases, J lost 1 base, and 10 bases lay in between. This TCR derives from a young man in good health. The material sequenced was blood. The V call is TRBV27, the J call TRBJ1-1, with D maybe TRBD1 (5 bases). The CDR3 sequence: CASSYQGPNTEAFF. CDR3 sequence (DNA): TGTGCCAGCAGTTACCAGGGACCGAACACTGAAGCTTTCTTT.